The 13 T cell receptor beta chains in this list originate from one sample, sequenced in a study of blood T cell repertoires in COVID-19. Profiled with immunoSEQ multiplex PCR; TCRdb holds only in-frame clones, not every one. The table records 110,000 or so clones, 85% to 90% of them present only once. Sequenced material: peripheral blood. The origin of the receptors is a woman aged 60-75 years with COVID-19, enrolled during active disease.

This clone was observed once. The chain carries TRBV7-2 and TRBJ2-3, with 11 bases fitting TRBD2. CDR3 size: 17 residues. Trimming cost V 1 base and J 4 bases; bases outside gene matches: 7. Germline CDR1 SGHTA, CDR2 FQGNSA. The chain's CDR3 is CASSLGVAGGRSDTQYF. The CDR3, as DNA: TGTGCCAGCAGCTTAGGAGTAGCGGGGGGGAGGTCAGATACGCAGTATTTT.

This chain joins TRBV9 and TRBJ2-3; D might be TRBD2 (5 bases). V was clipped by 3 bases and J by 2 bases, with 10 bases between them. The CDR3 is 14 residues long. The germline V gene encodes CDR1 SGDLS and CDR2 YYNGEE. DNA of the CDR3: TGTGCCAGCAGCGGACGGAGGTCCACAGATACGCAGTATTTT. This translates into CASSGRRSTDTQYF.

This clone was seen more than once but under ten times. DNA for the CDR3: TGTGCCAGCAGCTTAGGACTAGCGGGGGACCCAACCTACGAGCAGTACTTC. It is translated as CASSLGLAGDPTYEQYF. The chain links TRBV13 to TRBJ2-7, with 11 bases aligning to TRBD2. After removal of 0 bases from V and 2 bases from J, the junction contained 6 bases not matched to a gene. Germline lookup yields CDR1 PRHDT and CDR2 FYEKMQ (reference sequence). The CDR3 sequence is 17 residues long.

The chain recombines TRBV12-3 or TRBV12-4 with TRBJ2-7; TRBD1 aligns across 9 bases. Trimming at V came to 6 bases and at J to 0 bases, leaving 0 bases not matched to a gene. The CDR3 covers 13 residues. The CDR3 nucleotides are TGTGCCAGCAGGGGACAGGGCTCCTACGAGCAGTACTTC. It codes for CASRGQGSYEQYF.

J is TRBJ2-7 and V is TRBV19; TRBD1 is a possible D gene (5 bases). Trimming left V 5 bases short and J 2 bases short, with 13 bases between. The CDR3 is made up of 14 amino acids. In germline, CDR1 is LNHDA, CDR2 SQIVND (reference sequence). CDR3 bases: TGTGCCAGTAGTTTACTCTCGACAGCCTACGAGCAGTACTTC. Translation gives CASSLLSTAYEQYF. Full variable domain (outside the CDR3, taken from reference TRBV19 and TRBJ2-7): DGGITQSPKYLFRKEGQNVTLSCEQNLNHDAMYWYRQDPGQGLRLIYYSQIVNDFQKGDIAEGYSVSREKKESFPLTVTSAQKNPTAFYLCASSLLSTAYEQYFGPGTRLTVT.

As for this clone: The germline gene is not matched at one end of the junction; a read error may be the cause. The chain links TRBV9 to TRBJ2-2, with 14 bases fitting TRBD2. The CDR3 covers 16 residues. Germline values: CDR1 SGDLS, CDR2 YYNGEE. The CDR3 region is CASSGLAGGLTGELFF. For the CDR3, the DNA is TGTGCCAGTAGCGGACTAGCGGGGGGACTAACCGGGGAGCTGTTTTTT.

V gene TRBV12-3 or TRBV12-4 combines with J gene TRBJ2-7, with D unresolved. V was shortened by 6 bases and J by 5 bases, with 8 bases between the two germline ends. The CDR3 sequence is 11 residues long. The CDR3 sequence: CASRGKDEQYF. The CDR3 DNA sequence: TGTGCCAGCAGGGGCAAAGACGAGCAGTACTTC.

This chain joins TRBV19 and TRBJ2-2; 8 bases are a match to TRBD2. Germline CDR1 reads LNHDA; CDR2 reads SQIVND (reference sequence). The CDR3 consists of 13 residues. J gave up 6 bases and V 10 bases, and 7 bases lay outside the gene matches. This chain's CDR3 is CATYSGDAGELFF. The CDR3 DNA follows: TGTGCCACCTATAGCGGGGACGCCGGGGAGCTGTTTTTT.

The chain joins TRBV4-3 to TRBJ1-4, with TRBD1 as a possible D gene (6 bases). The CDR3 consists of 14 residues. Trimming left V 3 bases short and J 8 bases short, with 13 bases between. Germline CDR1 reads LGHNA; CDR2 reads YSLEER. The CDR3 DNA follows: TGCGCCAGCAGCCAGGGGGCCCCTAGGGAAAAACTGTTTTTT. The encoded protein is CASSQGAPREKLFF.

A note on this clone: The sample has other DNA sequences that encode this CDR3 too. The chain recombines TRBV5-1 with TRBJ2-2; D remains unclear. Germline CDR1 and CDR2: SGHRS and YFSETQ. CDR3 size: 16 residues. Trimming took off 0 bases at V and 1 base at J, with 10 bases between the two ends. CDR3 in DNA: TGCGCCAGCAGCTTGGTCGGTAGAGGGAACACCGGGGAGCTGTTTTTT. Its translation: CASSLVGRGNTGELFF.

The rearrangement uses TRBV6-5 and TRBJ1-1; D not resolved. This CDR3 contains 13 residues. The V end was cut by 6 bases, the J end by 4 bases, with 12 bases between. CDR1 is MNHEY and CDR2 is SVGAGI in the germline V gene. The CDR3: CASSRRGGTEAFF. The DNA for the CDR3 is TGTGCCAGCAGCCGCCGGGGAGGCACTGAAGCTTTCTTT.

This clone came up once. J is TRBJ1-1 and V is TRBV11-3; TRBD1 is a possible D gene (5 bases). Trimming pared 1 base from V and 0 bases from J, leaving 9 bases between. This CDR3 is 15 amino acids long. Germline CDR1 reads SGHNT; CDR2 reads YENEEA. For the CDR3, the DNA is TGTGCCAGCAGCTTAGGTACAGGACTGAACACTGAAGCTTTCTTT. Encoded protein: CASSLGTGLNTEAFF. Together with reference TRBV11-3 and TRBJ1-1, the CDR3 gives the full variable domain: EAGVVQSPRYKIIEKKQPVAFWCNPISGHNTLYWYLQNLGQGPELLIRYENEEAVDDSQLPKDRFSAERLKGVDSTLKIQPAELGDSAVYLCASSLGTGLNTEAFFGQGTRLTVV.

The CDR3 is CASSPGGAKEKLFF. The CDR3 nucleotides read TGCGCCAGCAGCCCGGGGGGCGCGAAGGAAAAACTGTTTTTT. This rearrangement joins TRBV5-1 to TRBJ1-4; the D gene is possibly TRBD1 (6 bases). V shed 4 bases and J shed 8 bases, with 15 bases lying between them. Germline values: CDR1 SGHRS, CDR2 YFSETQ. The CDR3 has 14 amino acids.